This T cell receptor (beta chain) stems from a study of OX40 agonist ivuxolimab in advanced cancers. Assay used: immunoSEQ multiplex PCR; TCRdb lists only in-frame clones, some missing. The sample has nearly 60,000 clones; 80% to 90% are singletons. A few counts support this clone. The starting material was CD4+ or CD8+ T cells sorted from blood, obtained in a trial of the OX40 agonist ivuxolimab. The receptor was derived from an adult with an advanced solid tumor such as melanoma, head and neck, liver or kidney cancer.

The CDR3 loop reads CATHRDYGYTF. CDR3 nucleotide sequence: TGTGCCACCCACAGGGACTATGGCTACACCTTC. J is TRBJ1-2 and V is TRBV6-1; D might be TRBD1 (6 bases). Germline CDR1 reads MNHNS; CDR2 reads SASEGT. The length of the CDR3 is 11 residues. V shed 10 bases and J shed 3 bases, with 9 bases lying between them.